This T cell receptor beta chain is drawn from a study of shared clonotypes between healthy human individuals. Turning to the study itself: There were three CD4 naive, three CD4 memory, two CD8 naive and one CD8 memory plates per donor.

Genomic DNA belonging to each subset was distributed in equal measure over several immunoSEQ plates. Repertoires were generated with immunoSEQ multiplex PCR, while TCRdb's copy carries only in-frame clones and drops some. This sample has around 2,100,000 clones, with roughly 95% found just once. Study observations and caveats: The study generally estimated greater richness for naive than memory subsets.

CD45RO negativity and positive selection for CCR7 defined naive CD8 cells, a population that excluded terminally differentiated effector memory CD45RA+ cells. Concerning this clone: Its antigen is as yet unknown.

The CDR3 contains 16 residues. The V end was cut by 6 bases, the J end by 4 bases, with 21 bases between. Germline V gene sequence: CDR1 SNHLY, CDR2 FYNNEI. This rearrangement joins TRBV2 to TRBJ1-2, with D perhaps TRBD1 (6 bases). The source is a man between 18 and 29 years old in good health. The sequenced material came from naive CD8+ T cells sorted from blood. CDR3 DNA sequence: TGTGCCAGCAGGGCGAAGGGGGAACAGGCGGGCTATGGCTACACCTTC. It yields the protein CASRAKGEQAGYGYTF. Looking up the rest from reference TRBV2 and TRBJ1-2 gives the full variable domain: EPEVTQTPSHQVTQMGQEVILRCVPISNHLYFYWYRQILGQKVEFLVSFYNNEISEKSEIFDDQFSVERPDGSNFTLKIRSTKLEDSAMYFCASRAKGEQAGYGYTFGSGTRLTVV.